The next 9 T cell receptor beta chains were all read from a single sample in a study of blood T cells in healthy people across ages. The use of a sample-barcoded 5' primer and a J-beta primer mix characterized a second PCR of about 6 to 12 cycles. TCRdb re-called the 5' RACE reads through MiXCR, storing one row per CDR3 protein. The table shows 700,000 or so distinct CDR3 sequences, with around 38% occurring only once. Sequenced material: blood. The source is a man at least 80 years old in good health.

V is TRBV7-2 and J is TRBJ2-3, with D unresolved. This CDR3 is 18 amino acids long. The V end was cut by 4 bases, the J end by 0 bases, with 20 bases between. Germline CDR1 is SGHTA and CDR2 is FQGNSA. CDR3 protein: CASSSQRLAVPSTDTQYF. In nucleotides, the CDR3 is TGTGCCAGCAGCTCCCAGAGATTGGCTGTTCCTAGCACAGATACGCAGTATTTT.

This rearrangement joins TRBV7-9 to TRBJ2-7; 9 nucleotides agree with TRBD2. Germline lookup yields CDR1 SEHNR and CDR2 FQNEAQ (reference sequence). V lost 6 bases, J lost 4 bases, and 7 bases stayed unmatched. The CDR3 contains 14 residues. CDR3 sequence reads: CASSLSGSGYEQYF. The CDR3 nucleotides are TGTGCCAGCAGTCTTAGCGGGAGCGGGTACGAGCAGTACTTC.

This sequence joins TRBV5-5 and TRBJ2-7; D remains unclear. The germline CDR1 and CDR2 sequences are SGHKS and YYEKEE (reference sequence). The V end lost 1 base, the J end lost 6 bases, and 14 bases lay between the germline ends. The CDR3 has 14 residues. The CDR3 region has the DNA TGTGCCAGCAGCTTGATCTCAGAGGTAGGCGAGCAGTACTTC. Translation: CASSLISEVGEQYF.

This clonotype has only one observation. The J gene is TRBJ2-3, the V gene TRBV29-1; TRBD1 agrees at 9 bases. With V trimmed by 7 bases and J by 5 bases, 7 bases remained unmatched. Germline values: CDR1 SQVTM, CDR2 ANQGSEA. The length of the CDR3 is 13 residues. CDR3 loop: CSGGDRVIDTQYF. The CDR3 nucleotides are TGCAGCGGGGGGGACAGGGTGATAGATACGCAGTATTTT.

Comments on this clonotype: This may arise from a read error, as a much more abundant clone is one base away. The genes are TRBV28 and TRBJ2-7; 7 positions match TRBD1. The CDR3 runs to 15 residues. Germline V CDR1 and CDR2: MDHEN, SYDVKM. CDR3 residues: CACSPGTASSYEQYF. CDR3 bases: TGTGCCTGCAGTCCCGGGACAGCGAGCTCCTACGAGCAGTACTTC.

This clonotype was observed a few times. V and J are TRBV7-2 and TRBJ1-4; D unresolved. Germline assignment: CDR1 SGHTA and CDR2 FQGNSA. The CDR3 has 14 residues. V lost 3 bases to trimming and J lost 10 bases, with 15 bases between them. The CDR3 sequence is CASSFSEDGRKLFF. The CDR3 DNA reads as TGTGCCAGCAGCTTTAGCGAGGACGGTCGAAAACTGTTTTTT. Full variable domain (remainder filled in from reference TRBV7-2 and TRBJ1-4): GAGVSQSPSNKVTEKGKDVELRCDPISGHTALYWYRQSLGQGLEFLIYFQGNSAPDKSGLPSDRFSAERTGGSVSTLTIQRTQQEDSAVYLCASSFSEDGRKLFFGSGTQLSVL.

The chain is built from TRBV7-2 and TRBJ2-3; D is ambiguous. Germline CDR1 reads SGHTA; CDR2 reads FQGNSA. This CDR3 has 13 amino acids. The V end lost 8 bases, the J end lost 4 bases, and 13 bases lay between the germline ends. CDR3 in amino acids: CASGSQAPDTQYF. The DNA of the CDR3 is TGTGCCAGCGGTTCCCAGGCCCCAGATACGCAGTATTTT.

The chain joins TRBV20-1 to TRBJ2-5; D is possibly TRBD1 (6 bases). The germline V and J ends were trimmed by 5 bases and 2 bases, with 12 bases remaining between them. Germline-derived CDR1 and CDR2 are DFQATT and SNEGSKA (reference sequence). The CDR3 runs to 13 residues. The CDR3 DNA follows: TGCAGTGCTGATGGGACACTTCAAGAGACCCAGTACTTC. This translates into CSADGTLQETQYF.

This chain links TRBV4-3 with TRBJ2-3; tentatively, D is TRBD1 (5 bases). This CDR3 contains 18 residues. Germline-derived CDR1 and CDR2 are LGHNA and YSLEER. V was clipped by 0 bases and J by 1 base, with 17 bases between them. This CDR3 reads CASSQDVSVDIGTDTQYF. The CDR3 DNA reads TGCGCCAGCAGCCAAGATGTGAGCGTGGACATCGGCACAGATACGCAGTATTTT.